Following are 12 T cell receptor beta chains from one sample sequenced in a study of shared clonotypes between healthy human individuals. Assay: immunoSEQ multiplex PCR; the TCRdb copy retains only in-frame clones and omits some. This table has 2,500,000 or so clones, 92% appearing once. Sequenced: naive CD4+ T cells from PBMCs. Subset: CD45RA+ positively selected. Every receptor here comes from a man younger than 30 in good health. Some clones in this sample may be carry-over from other donors' samples.

This rearrangement joins TRBV28 to TRBJ2-7, with D possibly TRBD2 on 7 matching bases. The CDR3 is 15 amino acids. Germline V gives CDR1 MDHEN, CDR2 SYDVKM. Trimming removed 3 bases at V and 0 bases at J, with 12 bases between. CDR3 coding DNA: TGTGCCAGCAGTTTTTCCGGGGGGCCCTCCTACGAGCAGTACTTC. Its protein product is CASSFSGGPSYEQYF.

The chain links TRBV30 to TRBJ2-7; 8 bases map to TRBD2. CDR1 GTSNPN and CDR2 SVGIG come from the germline V gene (reference sequence). This CDR3 comprises 13 residues. J was trimmed by 3 bases and V by 3 bases; bases with no gene match: 4. In DNA form, the CDR3 reads TGTGCCTGGAGGGGCAGCGGGAGCTACGAGCAGTACTTC. Translated: CAWRGSGSYEQYF.

V usage is TRBV5-1 and J usage is TRBJ1-2, with 10 bases fitting TRBD1. This CDR3 is 16 amino acids long. Germline loops: CDR1 SGHRS, CDR2 YFSETQ. The V segment lost 4 bases and the J segment 3 bases; nucleotides outside the gene matches: 9. This CDR3 is CASSPHWDRGYYGYTF. The CDR3 region has the DNA TGCGCCAGCAGCCCTCACTGGGACAGGGGCTACTATGGCTACACCTTC.

The CDR3 sequence: CASSDRDSKQGEQYF. The CDR3 nucleotides read TGTGCCAGCAGTGACCGGGACTCTAAACAGGGCGAGCAGTACTTC. This chain joins TRBV6-1 and TRBJ2-7; TRBD1 or TRBD2 may be the D gene (6 bases each). The CDR3 covers 15 residues. Between the trimmed V and J ends, which lost 3 bases and 6 bases, there was a span of 18 bases. The V gene's germline CDR1 is MNHNS and CDR2 SASEGT.

The chain employs TRBV5-6 and TRBJ2-3; possibly TRBD1 for D (6 bases). Trimming removed 5 bases from V and 3 bases from J, with 10 bases in between. Germline CDR1 reads SGHDT; CDR2 reads YYEEEE. This CDR3 has 13 residues. The CDR3 region is CASRKTGTDTQYF. The DNA of the CDR3 is TGTGCCAGCAGGAAAACAGGGACAGATACGCAGTATTTT.

This chain joins TRBV21-1 and TRBJ1-1. TRBV21-1 is listed as a pseudogene. The CDR3 extends over 16 amino acids. The CDR3 reads CASSKGKSMMNTEAFF. The CDR3 nucleotides are TGTGCCAGCAGCAAAGGGAAAAGTATGATGAACACTGAAGCTTTCTTT.

About this clone itself: Additional DNA sequences in this sample encode the identical CDR3. The chain couples TRBV29-1 to TRBJ1-1; the D is unclear. V was trimmed by 2 bases and J by 1 base, leaving 5 bases between them. Germline V CDR1 and CDR2: SQVTM, ANQGSEA. The CDR3 loop spans 12 amino acids. In nucleotides, the CDR3 is TGCAGCGTTGAAAGACAGAACACTGAAGCTTTCTTT. Amino acids: CSVERQNTEAFF.

CDR3 nucleotide sequence: TGTGCCAGCAGCTTATTGCTAGGGGGCGCAAGGGGAGAGACCCAGTACTTC. Protein sequence: CASSLLLGGARGETQYF. V is TRBV7-9 and J is TRBJ2-5, with 7 bases aligning to TRBD1. Losses at the gene ends were 2 bases for V and 4 bases for J; bases not matched to a gene: 13. The CDR3 has 17 amino acids. Germline V gene sequence: CDR1 SEHNR, CDR2 FQNEAQ (reference sequence).

V and J are TRBV25-1 and TRBJ2-1; 10 bases match TRBD2. CDR3 length equals 17 residues. V trimming: 2 bases; J trimming: 4 bases; junction bases outside the gene matches: 8. The germline gives CDR1 MGHDK, CDR2 SYGVNS. The CDR3 loop is CASSEGQLAGAYNEQFF. CDR3 coding DNA: TGTGCCAGCAGTGAAGGCCAGCTAGCGGGAGCGTACAATGAGCAGTTCTTC. Full variable domain (rest looked up from reference TRBV25-1 and TRBJ2-1): EADIYQTPRYLVIGTGKKITLECSQTMGHDKMYWYQQDPGMELHLIHYSYGVNSTEKGDLSSESTVSRIRTEHFPLTLESARPSHTSQYLCASSEGQLAGAYNEQFFGPGTRLTVL.

The gene calls are TRBV6-1 and TRBJ1-2, with no clear D. Trimming took off 2 bases at V and 4 bases at J, with 14 bases between the two ends. CDR1 and CDR2 from the germline V gene are MNHNS and SASEGT. The CDR3 extends over 15 amino acids. The CDR3 DNA sequence: TGTGCCAGCAGTGAAAGAGACCGCCTCGGCTATGGCTACACCTTC. Amino acid sequence: CASSERDRLGYGYTF.

On this clone: Other DNA sequences in this sample translate to the same CDR3. CDR3 nucleotides: TGTGCCAGCAGCGTTGGACTAGCGGGAGCGGGAGATACGCAGTATTTT. Its translation is CASSVGLAGAGDTQYF. The chain couples TRBV9 to TRBJ2-3, with TRBD2 identical over 13 bases. The CDR3 runs 16 residues. Germline V gene data show CDR1 as SGDLS and CDR2 as YYNGEE. J lost 5 bases, V lost 2 bases, and 5 bases had no gene match.

The gene calls are TRBV19 and TRBJ1-5, with D hard to call. The germline gives CDR1 LNHDA, CDR2 SQIVND (reference sequence). The CDR3 extends over 16 amino acids. Trimming stripped 3 bases from V and 7 bases from J, with 19 bases between. The CDR3 is CASSIARGRENQPQHF. In nucleotides, the CDR3 is TGTGCCAGTAGTATTGCCCGCGGGCGAGAGAACCAGCCCCAGCATTTT.